The rows below give T cell receptor beta chains drawn from one sample of a study of blood T cell repertoires in COVID-19. Measured with immunoSEQ multiplex PCR; TCRdb has only the in-frame clones, and not every one. The top ten hold approximately 12% of the sample, which has roughly 69,000 clones, less than 85% seen once. Material for sequencing was peripheral blood. The receptors were sampled from a man aged 45-65 years with COVID-19, enrolled during active disease. CDR3s include the opening cysteine and the closing phenylalanine or tryptophan. D genes are given only for firm matches. A clone size is listed for some rows: how often the clone was seen (once, few, many), or a class if it is expanded.

v_call	d_call	j_call	clone_size	cdr3_nt	cdr3_aa
TRBV6-5	TRBD1	TRBJ2-5	-	TGTGCCAGCAGCCGGACAGGGATTATGGAGACCCAGTACTTC	CASSRTGIMETQYF
TRBV5-5	-	TRBJ2-3	-	TGTGCCAGCATGGCGGGGAACACAGATACGCAGTATTTT	CASMAGNTDTQYF
TRBV3-1/TRBV3-2	-	TRBJ1-2	-	TGTGCCAGCAGCCCCATAATAACAGCTAACTATGGCTACACCTTC	CASSPIITANYGYTF
TRBV10-3	TRBD1	TRBJ2-5	-	TGTGCCATCAGCTGGGACAGGGACCAAGAGACCCAGTACTTC	CAISWDRDQETQYF
TRBV19	TRBD2	TRBJ2-2	-	TGTGCCAGTGATCGAAGCGGGGGGCTTAACACCGGGGAGCTGTTTTTT	CASDRSGGLNTGELFF
TRBV7-3	TRBD2	TRBJ2-3	-	TGTGCCAGCAGCGTAGGACTAGCCGGAGATACGCAGTATTTT	CASSVGLAGDTQYF
TRBV3-1/TRBV3-2	-	TRBJ2-5	-	TGTGCCAGCAGCCCGAGGGAGACAGGTGCGGAGACCCAGTACTTC	CASSPRETGAETQYF
TRBV30	-	TRBJ1-5	-	TGTGCCTGGAGTATAACAGGAAATCAGCCCCAGCATTTT	CAWSITGNQPQHF
TRBV4-2	-	TRBJ2-7	-	TGTGCCAGCAGCTTTGGGTCGGGGGACCACGAGCAGTACTTC	CASSFGSGDHEQYF
TRBV2	TRBD1	TRBJ2-7	-	TGTGCCAGCACTGAGACAGGGTACTACGAGCAGTACTTC	CASTETGYYEQYF
TRBV27	-	TRBJ2-1	-	TGTGCCAGCAGTTTAACCTCCGGGAGCCAAGAGCAGTTCTTC	CASSLTSGSQEQFF
TRBV14	-	TRBJ1-1	-	TGTGCCAGCAGCCAATACCAGGCGAGGGTGGGGAACACTGAAGCTTTCTTT	CASSQYQARVGNTEAFF
TRBV28	-	TRBJ2-1	-	TGTGCCAGCAGTTCATGGGAGGCGTGGGTCGGCAATGAGCAGTTCTTC	CASSSWEAWVGNEQFF
TRBV11-2	-	TRBJ1-1	-	TGTGCCAGCAGCTTAGCCCGAGGCACTGAAGCTTTCTTT	CASSLARGTEAFF
TRBV6-1	TRBD1	TRBJ1-5	once	TGTGCCAGCAGTGAAGCCAAGGGCAGGGGGATATCTCAGCCCCAGCATTTT	CASSEAKGRGISQPQHF
TRBV7-3	TRBD2	TRBJ2-3	-	TGTGCCAGCAGGCCCGGCGGGGGGGTTAGCACAGATACGCAGTATTTT	CASRPGGGVSTDTQYF
TRBV19	-	TRBJ2-7	-	TGTGCCAGTAGTGCGGGCGACGAGCAGTACTTC	CASSAGDEQYF
TRBV3-1/TRBV3-2	TRBD2	TRBJ2-1	-	TGTGCCAGCAGCCCCCCCGGGACTAGCTGGGGCAATGAGCAGTTCTTC	CASSPPGTSWGNEQFF
TRBV2	TRBD1	TRBJ1-1	-	TGTGCCAGCACCCAGACAGGGATGGGCCTGAACACTGAAGCTTTCTTT	CASTQTGMGLNTEAFF
TRBV10-2	TRBD1	TRBJ1-6	-	TGCGCCACGTCCCGGGACAGCTATAATTCACCCCTCCACTTT	CATSRDSYNSPLHF
TRBV18	TRBD2	TRBJ2-5	once	TGTGCCAGCTCACCACGGGCTAGCGGGGGGGCCAACCAAGAGACCCAGTACTTC	CASSPRASGGANQETQYF
TRBV6-5	TRBD1	TRBJ1-4	-	TGTGCCAGCAGCAAGACAGGGGGCGATGAAAAACTGTTTTTT	CASSKTGGDEKLFF